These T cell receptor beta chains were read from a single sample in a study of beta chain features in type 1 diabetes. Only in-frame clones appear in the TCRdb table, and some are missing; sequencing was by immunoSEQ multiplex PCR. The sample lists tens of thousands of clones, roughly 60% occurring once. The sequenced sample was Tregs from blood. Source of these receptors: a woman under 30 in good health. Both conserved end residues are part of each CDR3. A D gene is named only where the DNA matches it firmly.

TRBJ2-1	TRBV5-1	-	CASSWGRDYNEQFF
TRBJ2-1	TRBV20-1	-	CSARGVNEQFF
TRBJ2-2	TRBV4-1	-	CASKKSGTGELFF
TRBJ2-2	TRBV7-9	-	CASSPQWEHTGELFF
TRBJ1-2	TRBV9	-	CASSVGQNYGYTF
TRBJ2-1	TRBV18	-	CASSPSLVSGDEQFF
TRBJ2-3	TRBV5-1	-	CASSLGRVTDTQYF
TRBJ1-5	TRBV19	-	CASSSNTAGQPQHF
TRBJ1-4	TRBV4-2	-	CASSQADATNEKLFF
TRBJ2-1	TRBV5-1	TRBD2	CASSRTSSSYNEQFF
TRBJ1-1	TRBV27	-	CASSFNRNTEAFF
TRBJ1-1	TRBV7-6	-	CASSPGGSLNTEAFF
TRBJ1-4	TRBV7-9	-	CASSLIRVDEKLFF
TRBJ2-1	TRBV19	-	CASSTLAWGNEQFF
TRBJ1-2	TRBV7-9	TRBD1	CASSHRDSYGYTF
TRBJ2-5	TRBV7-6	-	CASSLGGSLNGETQYF
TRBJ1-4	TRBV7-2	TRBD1	CASSQRTGGPPGKKLFF
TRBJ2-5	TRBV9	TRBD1	CASSVGGQGFETQYF
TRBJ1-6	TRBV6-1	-	CASSELSSPLHF
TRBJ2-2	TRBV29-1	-	CSVYPRADTGELFF
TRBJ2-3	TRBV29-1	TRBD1	CSVAPGQGPYSTDTQYF
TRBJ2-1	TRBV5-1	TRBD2	CASSLEGLSSGRWCNEQFF
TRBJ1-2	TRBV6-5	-	CASSYSTGQNNYGYTF
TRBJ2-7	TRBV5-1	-	CASSAGPRAYEQYF
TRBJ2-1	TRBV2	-	CASSEQVYNEQFF
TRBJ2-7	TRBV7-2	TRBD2	CASSFSGGLSSYEQYF
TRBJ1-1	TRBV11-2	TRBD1	CASSLLGQGANTEAFF
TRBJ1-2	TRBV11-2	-	CASSPDSYGYTF
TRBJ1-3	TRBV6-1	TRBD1	CASSAGQIRSGNTIYF
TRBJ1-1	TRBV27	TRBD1	CASSATGRPEAFF
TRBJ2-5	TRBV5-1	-	CASSSSPRGPRRPQYF
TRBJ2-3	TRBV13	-	CASSLREYTTDTQYF
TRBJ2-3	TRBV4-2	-	CASSQEDSYLYSSTDTQYF
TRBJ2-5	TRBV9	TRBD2	CASSVSSPGGGEETQYF
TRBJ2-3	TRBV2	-	CASSSQGSDTQYF
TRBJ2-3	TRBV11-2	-	CASSLDPSTDTQYF
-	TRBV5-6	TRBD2	CASSSAGRGRYEQYF
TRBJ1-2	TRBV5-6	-	CASSVPQGYGYTF
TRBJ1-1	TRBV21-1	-	CASSKVDRGSTEAFF
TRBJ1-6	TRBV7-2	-	CASSLFLSPLHF
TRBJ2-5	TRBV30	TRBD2	CAWSAWTSPETQYF
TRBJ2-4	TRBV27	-	CASSLQGTGNIQYF
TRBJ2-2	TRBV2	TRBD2	CASSLGLAGDTGELFF
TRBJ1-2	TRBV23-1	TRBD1	CASLQGGVYGYTF
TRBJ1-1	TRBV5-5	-	CASSFFRVVNTEAFF
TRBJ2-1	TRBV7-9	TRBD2	CASKSGAYNEQFF
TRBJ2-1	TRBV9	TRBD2	CASSTGLAGVNEQFF
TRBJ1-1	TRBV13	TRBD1	CASSLDRGEEAFF
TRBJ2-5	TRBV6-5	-	CASSYSGPGSETQYF
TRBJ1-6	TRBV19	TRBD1	CASSMTGDLFLHF
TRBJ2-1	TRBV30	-	CAWMGAFVDEQFF
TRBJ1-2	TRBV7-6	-	CASSLAGDGYTF
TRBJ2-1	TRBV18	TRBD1	CASSPGQGSNEQFF
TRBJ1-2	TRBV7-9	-	CASSWGSQPLNYGYTF
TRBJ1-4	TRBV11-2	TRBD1	CASSLDTRTGLFF